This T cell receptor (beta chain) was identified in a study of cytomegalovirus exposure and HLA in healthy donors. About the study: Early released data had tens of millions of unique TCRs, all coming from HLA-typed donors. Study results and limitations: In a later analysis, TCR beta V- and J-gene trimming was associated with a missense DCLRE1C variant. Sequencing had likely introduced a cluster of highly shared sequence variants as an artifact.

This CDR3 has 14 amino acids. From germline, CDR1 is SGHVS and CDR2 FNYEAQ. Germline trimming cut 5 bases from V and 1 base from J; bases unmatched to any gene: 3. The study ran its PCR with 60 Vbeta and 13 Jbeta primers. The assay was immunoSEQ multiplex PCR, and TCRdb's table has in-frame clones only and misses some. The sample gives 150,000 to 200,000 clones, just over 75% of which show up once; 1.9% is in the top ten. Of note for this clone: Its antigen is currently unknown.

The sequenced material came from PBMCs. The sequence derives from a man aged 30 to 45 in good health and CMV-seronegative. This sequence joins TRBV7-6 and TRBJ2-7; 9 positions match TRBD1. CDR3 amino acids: CASSPGTGSYEQYF. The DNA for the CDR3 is TGTGCCAGCAGCCCCGGGACAGGGTCCTACGAGCAGTACTTC.